This T cell receptor (beta chain) was captured by sequencing in a study of neurological immune-mediated disorders. Whole-study results and caveats: No CDR3 amino acid sequences recurred among expanded clones across subjects, suggesting private repertoires in all groups. Healthy controls had more TCR clonal expansion than multiple sclerosis, which showed the least, whereas HTLV-1-associated myelopathy showed the most.

In every sequencing run, more than 160 million TCR-beta sequences were generated from 15-18 subjects. TCRdb passed the 5' RACE reads through MiXCR, listing each CDR3 protein once. This sample has 130,000 or so distinct CDR3 sequences, with around 3% found just once. This clonotype was recorded many times. Antigen unknown. Germline V gene lookup returns CDR1 KGHSH and CDR2 LQKENI. The CDR3 is 15 amino acids. Unmatched junction bases numbered 14, after V lost 8 bases and J lost 6 bases. Sequenced material: PBMCs. This TCR was sampled from a woman between 25 and 40 years old with multiple sclerosis. V and J are TRBV18 and TRBJ2-7; TRBD1 aligns across 9 bases. Written as DNA, the CDR3 is TGTGCCAGCGCGCTGGCCGGGACAGGGAGGGGCGAGCAGTACTTC. Translated, it gives CASALAGTGRGEQYF.